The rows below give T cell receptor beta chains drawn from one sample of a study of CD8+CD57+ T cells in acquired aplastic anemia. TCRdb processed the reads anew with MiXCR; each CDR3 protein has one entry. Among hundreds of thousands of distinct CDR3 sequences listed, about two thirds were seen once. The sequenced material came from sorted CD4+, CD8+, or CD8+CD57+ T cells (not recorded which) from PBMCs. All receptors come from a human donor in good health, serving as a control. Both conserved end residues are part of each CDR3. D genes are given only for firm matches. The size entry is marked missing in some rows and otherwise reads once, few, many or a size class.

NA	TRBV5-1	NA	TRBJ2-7	TGTGCCAGCAGCTTAGGCCTTCGGAGCTCCTACGAGCAGTACTTC	CASSLGLRSSYEQYF
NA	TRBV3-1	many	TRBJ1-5	TGTGCCAGCAGCCAGGAAAATCAGCCCCAGCATTTT	CASSQENQPQHF
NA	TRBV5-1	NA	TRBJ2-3	TGCGCCAGCAGCGTTGCCGCTTTGGGGAATACGCAGTATTTT	CASSVAALGNTQYF
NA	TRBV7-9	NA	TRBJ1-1	TGTGCCAGCAGCTTGGGCAACACCTACGCCCAGTACTTCACGCAAGCTTTCTTT	CASSLGNTYAQYFTQAFF
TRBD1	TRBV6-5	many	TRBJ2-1	TGTGCCAGCAGCTCGAACAGGGGCAGAGGTTATGAGCAGTTCTTC	CASSSNRGRGYEQFF
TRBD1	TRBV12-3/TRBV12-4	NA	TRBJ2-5	TGTGCTAGTGGTTGGACAGGGGCGGGGACCCAGTACTTC	CASGWTGAGTQYF
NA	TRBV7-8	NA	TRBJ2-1	TGTGCCAGTGGAGTCAGGGTGTCCTACGATCAGTACTTCTTC	CASGVRVSYDQYFF
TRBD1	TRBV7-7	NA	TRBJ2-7	TGTGCTAGCAGCTTAGAGGTTAGGGGGCAATCCTACGAGCAGTACTTC	CASSLEVRGQSYEQYF
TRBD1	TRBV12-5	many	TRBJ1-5	TGTGCTAGTGGTTTGGGACAGGGTCAGCCCCAGCATTTT	CASGLGQGQPQHF
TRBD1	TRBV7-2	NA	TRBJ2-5	TGTGCCAGCAGCTTATCGGCGACAGGGGGCAAAGAGACCTTC	CASSLSATGGKETF
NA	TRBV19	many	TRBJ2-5	TGTGCCAGTAGTATATTGAGGGGAGGAAGGGAGACCCAGTACTTC	CASSILRGGRETQYF
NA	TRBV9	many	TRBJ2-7	TGTGCCAGCAGCGTAGCATGGCACTCCTACGAGCAGTACTTC	CASSVAWHSYEQYF
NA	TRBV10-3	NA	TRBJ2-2	TGTGCCATCAGTGGCCGGGCCCACCGGATGTACGGGGAGCTGTTTTTT	CAISGRAHRMYGELFF
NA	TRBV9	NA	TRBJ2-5	TGTGCCAGCAGCGGGACTTTTTCCTTGAAGTATGAGTCCCAGTACTTC	CASSGTFSLKYESQYF
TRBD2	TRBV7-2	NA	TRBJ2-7	TGTGCCAGCAGCTTGGCGGGGGGCCAGTCCGGGGAGTACTTC	CASSLAGGQSGEYF
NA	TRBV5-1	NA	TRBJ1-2	TGCGCCAGCAGCTTGCTCGCGGGTCAAGCTAACTATGGCTGCACCTTC	CASSLLAGQANYGCTF
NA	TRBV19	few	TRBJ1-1	TGTGCCAGTAGATATACGGGACTCAACACTGAAGCTTTCTTT	CASRYTGLNTEAFF
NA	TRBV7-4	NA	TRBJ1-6	TGTGCCAGCAGCCTTCCGAGACGGTCTAATTCGCCGCACCACTTT	CASSLPRRSNSPHHF
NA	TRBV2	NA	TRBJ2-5	TGTGCCAGCACCCCCTTGGGCGCGCAGTACTTC	CASTPLGAQYF
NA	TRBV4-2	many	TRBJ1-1	TGTGCCAGCAGCCAAGTCGATCGAGGAAGTGGCACTGAAGCTTTCTTT	CASSQVDRGSGTEAFF
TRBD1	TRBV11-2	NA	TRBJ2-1	TGTGCCAGCAGCTTCCGGGCGGGACAGGGAGCCTACAATGAGCAGTTCTTC	CASSFRAGQGAYNEQFF
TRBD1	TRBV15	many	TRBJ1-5	TGTGCCACCAGCAGAACTACAGGGGTGGGTCAGCCCCAGCATTTT	CATSRTTGVGQPQHF
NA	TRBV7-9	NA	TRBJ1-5	TGTGCCAGCAGCGGGTGGACCTCAGGGCAACGCGAGCATTTT	CASSGWTSGQREHF
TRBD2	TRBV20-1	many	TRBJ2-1	TGCAGTGCTAGACTAGCGGGAGCCAGCTCCTACAATGAGCAGTTCTTC	CSARLAGASSYNEQFF
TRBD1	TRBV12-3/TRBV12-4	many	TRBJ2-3	TGTGCCAGCAAGCCAGGGGGTTCTAGCACAGATACGCAGTATTTT	CASKPGGSSTDTQYF
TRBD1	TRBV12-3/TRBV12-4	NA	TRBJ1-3	TGTGCCAGCAGTTCAGGGGGGAGGTCCTCTGGAAACACCATATATTTT	CASSSGGRSSGNTIYF
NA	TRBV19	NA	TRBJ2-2	TGTGCCAGTAGTATTACCCTTGGGACCGGGGAGCTGTTTTTT	CASSITLGTGELFF
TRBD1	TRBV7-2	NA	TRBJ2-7	TGCGCCAGCAGCTTAGGGACAGGGGGTGCCTACGAGCAGTACTTC	CASSLGTGGAYEQYF
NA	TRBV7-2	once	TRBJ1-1	TGTGCCAGCAGCTGGACAGTCCGGGTCACTGACGCTTTCTTT	CASSWTVRVTDAFF
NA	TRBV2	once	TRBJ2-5	TGTGCCAGCAGAGAAGGACGCGTAAACTGCCAGGAGACCCAGGAGTTC	CASREGRVNCQETQEF
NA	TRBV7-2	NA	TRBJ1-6	NA	CASSLTGYTPSVRHF
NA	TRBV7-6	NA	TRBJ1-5	TGTGCCAGCAGCTCCAATGAAGGGCCATATCAGCCCCAGCATTTT	CASSSNEGPYQPQHF
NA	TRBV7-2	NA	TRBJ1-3	TGTGCCAGCAGCCTCCAAGGGGGGCGAAGAAACACCATATATTTT	CASSLQGGRRNTIYF
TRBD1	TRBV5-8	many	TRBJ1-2	TGTGCCAGCAGCTTCCCCTCGACAGGGGTGAACTATGGCTACACCTTC	CASSFPSTGVNYGYTF
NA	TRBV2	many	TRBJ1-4	TGTGCCAGCAGTGGTTATAATGAAAAACTGTTTTTT	CASSGYNEKLFF
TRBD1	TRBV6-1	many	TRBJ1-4	TGTGCCAGCAGTGTAACAGGGGCGGGAAAACTGTTTTTT	CASSVTGAGKLFF
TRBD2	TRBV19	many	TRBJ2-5	TGTGCCAGTAGTATAGCCCCCCGGGCGGGAGGACTGTACCAAGAGACCCAGTACTTC	CASSIAPRAGGLYQETQYF
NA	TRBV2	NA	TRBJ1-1	TGTGCCAGCAGTGACAGGGGTCATACTGAAGCTTTCTTT	CASSDRGHTEAFF
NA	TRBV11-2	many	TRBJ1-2	TGTGCCAGCGCTCCCCCCGGGGGTAAGGGCACCTTC	CASAPPGGKGTF
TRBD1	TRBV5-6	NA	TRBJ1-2	TGTGCCGGCAGCCTGGACAGGGGAAACTATGGCTACACCTTC	CAGSLDRGNYGYTF
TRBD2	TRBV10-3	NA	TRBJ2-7	TGTGCCACGCAAACCTTAGCGGGCCTCTCCTACGAGCAGTACTTC	CATQTLAGLSYEQYF
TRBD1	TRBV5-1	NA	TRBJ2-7	TGTGCCAGCGAGAAGACAGGGGGCGAAGAGTACTTC	CASEKTGGEEYF
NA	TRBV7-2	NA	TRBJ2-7	TGTGCCAGCAGCTTAGAAACGGGGAGGCTCGAGCAGTACTTC	CASSLETGRLEQYF
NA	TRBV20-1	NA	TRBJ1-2	TGCAGTGCTAGAGACGGTGGAGGCAGGGACTATGGCTACACCTTC	CSARDGGGRDYGYTF
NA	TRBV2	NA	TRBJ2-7	TGTGCCAGCAGTGTAGACCGATGGGGGCAGCAGTACTTC	CASSVDRWGQQYF
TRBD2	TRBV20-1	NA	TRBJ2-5	TGCGGTGCTACTAGCGTAACGGCGACCACCTTTGCCCAGTACTTC	CGATSVTATTFAQYF
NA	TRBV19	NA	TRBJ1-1	TGTGCCAGTAGTAGGGTCAGGGTGAACACTGAAGCTTTCTTT	CASSRVRVNTEAFF
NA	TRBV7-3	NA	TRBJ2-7	TGTGCCAGCAGCTTCCACGCATCGTCTGGGGCCAACGTCCAGTACTTC	CASSFHASSGANVQYF
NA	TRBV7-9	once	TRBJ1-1	TGTGCCAGCAGCTTGGAGTCCCTTCGGGTTTTAGCAATCTTT	CASSLESLRVLAIF
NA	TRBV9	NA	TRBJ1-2	TGTGCCAGCAGTTTTGACCGGTACTATGGCTACACCTTC	CASSFDRYYGYTF